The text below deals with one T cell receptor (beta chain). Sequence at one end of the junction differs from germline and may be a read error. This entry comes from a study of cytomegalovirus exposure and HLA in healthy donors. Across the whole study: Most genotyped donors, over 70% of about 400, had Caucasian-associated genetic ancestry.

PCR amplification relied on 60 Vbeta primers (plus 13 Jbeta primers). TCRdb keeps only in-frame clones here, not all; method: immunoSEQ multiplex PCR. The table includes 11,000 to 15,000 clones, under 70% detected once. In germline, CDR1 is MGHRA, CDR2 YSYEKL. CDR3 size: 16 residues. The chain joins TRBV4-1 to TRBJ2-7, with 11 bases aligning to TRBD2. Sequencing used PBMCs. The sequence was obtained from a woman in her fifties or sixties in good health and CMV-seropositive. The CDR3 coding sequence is TGCGCCAGTAGCCAAGGGCGACTAGCGGGACTCTACGAGCAGTACTTC. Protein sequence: CASSQGRLAGLYEQYF.